The 27 T cell receptor beta chains below were found in one sample sequenced in a study of OX40 agonist ivuxolimab in advanced cancers. Data came from immunoSEQ multiplex PCR; TCRdb stores just in-frame clones and leaves some out. The sample contains 50,000 to 70,000 clones, less than 90% of which appear only once. Sequencing used CD4+ or CD8+ T cells sorted from blood, obtained in a trial of the OX40 agonist ivuxolimab. These receptors originate from an adult with an advanced solid tumor such as melanoma, head and neck, liver or kidney cancer.

This clone was recorded a few times. The genes are TRBV7-3 and TRBJ1-1, with a tentative D call TRBD1 (5 bases). Trimming removed 2 bases from V and 5 bases from J, with 9 bases in between. Germline V gene data show CDR1 as SGHTA and CDR2 as FQGTGA. The CDR3 is 13 residues long. DNA for the CDR3: TGTGCCAGCAGCTTAGGGGACGGTACTGAAGCTTTCTTT. It translates to CASSLGDGTEAFF.

The chain uses TRBV7-7 and TRBJ1-1, with D unresolved. The V end was cut by 1 base, the J end by 2 bases, with 5 bases between. The CDR3 consists of 13 residues. Germline values: CDR1 SSHAT, CDR2 FNYEAQ (reference sequence). For the CDR3, the DNA is TGTGCCAGCAGCTTAGAGAGAAACACTGAAGCTTTCTTT. Protein product: CASSLERNTEAFF.

The V gene is TRBV19, the J gene TRBJ1-5; 10 bases map to TRBD1. CDR1 LNHDA and CDR2 SQIVND come from the germline V gene (reference sequence). V shed 6 bases and J 7 bases; nucleotides not matched to a gene: 9. The CDR3 is 15 residues long. CDR3 in amino acids: CASSRGGDRGQPQHF. CDR3 in DNA: TGTGCCAGTAGCCGCGGGGGGGACAGGGGACAGCCCCAGCATTTT. Looking up the rest from reference TRBV19 and TRBJ1-5 gives the full variable domain: DGGITQSPKYLFRKEGQNVTLSCEQNLNHDAMYWYRQDPGQGLRLIYYSQIVNDFQKGDIAEGYSVSREKKESFPLTVTSAQKNPTAFYLCASSRGGDRGQPQHFGDGTRLSIL.

The rearrangement uses TRBV6-1 and TRBJ2-1; no reliable D call. V was shortened by 3 bases and J by 0 bases, with 6 bases between the two germline ends. The germline V gene has CDR1 MNHNS and CDR2 SASEGT. This CDR3 is 14 amino acids long. This CDR3 reads CASSDWSSYNEQFF. Written as DNA, the CDR3 is TGTGCCAGCAGTGACTGGAGCTCCTACAATGAGCAGTTCTTC.

In this sample, this clone turned up once. The J gene is TRBJ2-1, the V gene TRBV5-1; TRBD2 matches 13 bases. CDR3 length: 18 residues. The germline V gene encodes CDR1 SGHRS and CDR2 YFSETQ. Germline trimming cut 6 bases from V and 8 bases from J; bases unmatched to any gene: 17. Here the CDR3 DNA reads TGCGCCAGCACCCCACTAGCGGGGGGGCGTGTCGGAGGAGATGAGCAGTTCTTC. It translates to CASTPLAGGRVGGDEQFF.

The chain is built from TRBV5-1 and TRBJ2-1, with D uncertain. CDR1 and CDR2 (germline): SGHRS, YFSETQ. V lost 4 bases to trimming and J lost 0 bases, with 14 bases between them. The CDR3 runs to 16 residues. The CDR3 sequence: CASSPGKSSSYNEQFF. The CDR3 nucleotides are TGCGCCAGCAGCCCTGGGAAATCGAGCTCCTACAATGAGCAGTTCTTC.

This clone has a handful of counts. The rearrangement joins TRBV6-1 to TRBJ1-2, with a weak D call TRBD1 (6 bases). The CDR3 totals 13 residues. V was cut by 3 bases and J by 7 bases, with 12 bases left in between. Germline V gene sequence: CDR1 MNHNS, CDR2 SASEGT. The CDR3 nucleotides are TGTGCCAGCAGTGATCGGACAGACGGTGGCTACACCTTC. Translation gives CASSDRTDGGYTF.

V and J are TRBV19 and TRBJ2-4, with D perhaps matching TRBD1 (5 bases). The germline V gene encodes CDR1 LNHDA and CDR2 SQIVND (reference sequence). Trimming cost V 3 bases and J 6 bases, with 12 bases left between them. The CDR3 sequence is 14 residues long. In DNA, the CDR3 is TGTGCCAGTAGTATGGGGTCAGGGTTAAACATTCAGTACTTC. Encoded protein: CASSMGSGLNIQYF.

The gene calls are TRBV10-3 and TRBJ1-5; weak D call: TRBD1 (6 bases). With 5 bases removed from V and 6 bases from J, the gap between germline ends came to 11 bases. The germline gives CDR1 ENHRY, CDR2 SYGVKD. CDR3 length: 13 amino acids. CDR3 sequence (DNA): TGTGCCATCAGTTCAGGGGTGGGTCAGCCCCAGCATTTT. Its protein product is CAISSGVGQPQHF.

This clone was detected only a few times. This sequence joins TRBV5-4 and TRBJ1-6; D is undetermined. Germline lookup yields CDR1 SGHNT and CDR2 YYREEE (reference sequence). V lost 3 bases and J lost 6, with 7 bases in between. The CDR3 runs to 13 residues. Here the CDR3 reads CASSWKSNSPLHF. In DNA, the CDR3 is TGTGCCAGCAGCTGGAAGTCTAATTCACCCCTCCACTTT. The whole variable domain, filled in from reference TRBV5-4 and TRBJ1-6, reads ETGVTQSPTHLIKTRGQQVTLRCSSQSGHNTVSWYQQALGQGPQFIFQYYREEENGRGNFPPRFSGLQFPNYSSELNVNALELDDSALYLCASSWKSNSPLHFGNGTRLTVT.

The genes are TRBV7-8 and TRBJ2-7; a weak D match, TRBD2 (5 bases). The germline V gene has CDR1 SGHVS and CDR2 FQNEAQ. The CDR3 is 14 residues long. Between the trimmed V and J ends, which lost 1 base and 5 bases, there was a span of 12 bases. The CDR3 protein is CASSLVRSGDEQYF. CDR3 sequence (DNA): TGTGCCAGCAGCTTAGTACGGTCCGGGGACGAGCAGTACTTC.

The rearrangement links TRBV27 to TRBJ1-4; 9 bases fit TRBD1. This CDR3 contains 16 residues. Looked up from germline, CDR1 is MNHEY and CDR2 is SMNVEV (reference sequence). V lost 6 bases, J lost 2 bases, and 7 bases stayed unmatched. Written as DNA, the CDR3 is TGTGCCAGCAGCTTCGGACAGGGGCGGACTAATGAAAAACTGTTTTTT. Protein: CASSFGQGRTNEKLFF.

The V and J genes are TRBV27 and TRBJ2-3; D gene uncertain. Germline loops: CDR1 MNHEY, CDR2 SMNVEV (reference sequence). The CDR3 is 19 amino acids. V was shortened by 4 bases and J by 0 bases, with 23 bases between the two germline ends. The CDR3 nucleotides are TGTGCCAGCAGTTCTCCCCCGGTGGTCGGCGGAGCTAGCACAGATACGCAGTATTTT. It encodes CASSSPPVVGGASTDTQYF.

The V and J genes are TRBV20-1 and TRBJ2-1; D unclear. Trimming left V 1 base short and J 5 bases short, with 3 bases between. The CDR3 loop spans 11 amino acids. Germline assignment: CDR1 DFQATT and CDR2 SNEGSKA (reference sequence). The CDR3 spells CSARAHNEQFF. CDR3 DNA sequence: TGCAGTGCTAGAGCCCACAATGAGCAGTTCTTC.

The chain carries TRBV6-5 and TRBJ2-2, with D hard to call. V was shortened by 8 bases and J by 2 bases, with 15 bases between the two germline ends. The CDR3 has 15 amino acids. Germline CDR1 and CDR2: MNHEY and SVGAGI. The CDR3 nucleotides read TGTGCCAGCGGGCGTAAGGGATCTAACACCGGGGAGCTGTTTTTT. It encodes CASGRKGSNTGELFF.

The chain has TRBV5-1 and TRBJ1-5; D gene ambiguous. The V end was cut by 0 bases, the J end by 1 base, with 11 bases between. This CDR3 region has 16 residues. Germline lookup yields CDR1 SGHRS and CDR2 YFSETQ. CDR3 amino acids: CASSLGEGRSNQPQHF. The DNA of the CDR3 is TGCGCCAGCAGCTTGGGGGAAGGGCGGAGCAATCAGCCCCAGCATTTT.

V usage is TRBV11-2 and J usage is TRBJ2-5; D is possibly TRBD2 (7 bases). This CDR3 region has 17 residues. CDR1 SGHAT and CDR2 FQNNGV come from the germline V gene. Between the trimmed V and J ends, which lost 2 bases and 7 bases, there was a span of 23 bases. CDR3 bases: TGTGCCAGCAGCTTATTTTATACCGGACAGACGGGAGGGACCCAGTACTTC. Amino acids: CASSLFYTGQTGGTQYF.

The count of this clone is one. The rearrangement joins TRBV4-2 to TRBJ2-2, with 8 bases aligning to TRBD1. The germline V gene encodes CDR1 LGHNA and CDR2 YNFKEQ. CDR3 length equals 15 residues. V trimming: 4 bases; J trimming: 4 bases; junction bases outside the gene matches: 5. The CDR3: CASSPQGGSTGELFF. The DNA of the CDR3 is TGTGCCAGCAGCCCACAGGGGGGAAGCACCGGGGAGCTGTTTTTT.

V and J are TRBV6-1 and TRBJ2-1; 14 bases line up with TRBD2. The CDR3 has 16 amino acids. The germline V gene has CDR1 MNHNS and CDR2 SASEGT. V lost 4 bases, J lost 8 bases, and 7 bases stayed unmatched. The CDR3 reads CASSAPTSGRAHEQFF. In nucleotides, the CDR3 is TGTGCCAGCAGTGCCCCGACTAGCGGGAGGGCCCATGAGCAGTTCTTC.

The chain links TRBV7-8 to TRBJ1-1; unclear D gene. Trimming cost V 1 base and J 4 bases, with 13 bases left between them. Looked up from germline, CDR1 is SGHVS and CDR2 is FQNEAQ. CDR3 length: 15 residues. The CDR3 coding sequence is TGTGCCAGCAGCTTAGTCAACCCCGGAGGCACTGAAGCTTTCTTT. Protein sequence: CASSLVNPGGTEAFF.

The CDR3 here is CASSPETGSKRGRNEQYF. The CDR3 DNA follows: TGTGCCAGCTCACCAGAGACAGGGAGTAAAAGGGGACGGAACGAGCAGTACTTC. V usage is TRBV18 and J usage is TRBJ2-7; TRBD1 agrees at 7 bases. Unmatched junction bases numbered 18, after V lost 2 bases and J lost 5 bases. Germline V gives CDR1 KGHSH, CDR2 LQKENI. The CDR3 loop spans 18 amino acids.

The sample holds a few counts of this clone. The rearrangement uses TRBV19 and TRBJ1-5; D is undetermined. The CDR3 totals 15 residues. Trimming removed 5 bases at V and 2 bases at J, with 13 bases between. Germline CDR1 is LNHDA and CDR2 is SQIVND (reference sequence). The CDR3 loop reads CASSPIPGGNQPQHF. The CDR3 DNA reads TGTGCCAGTAGTCCCATACCTGGGGGCAATCAGCCCCAGCATTTT.

As to this clone: The sample contains more than one DNA sequence encoding this CDR3. The gene calls are TRBV18 and TRBJ2-6, with D perhaps matching TRBD1 (5 bases). The CDR3 consists of 15 residues. Trimming removed 1 base at V and 2 bases at J, with 6 bases between. In germline, CDR1 is KGHSH, CDR2 LQKENI. CDR3 sequence (DNA): TGTGCCAGCTCACCACAGGGGACTGGGGCCAACGTCCTGACTTTC. Protein product: CASSPQGTGANVLTF.

The rearrangement links TRBV5-5 to TRBJ2-7; D uncertain. Trimming took 0 bases from V and 1 from J, leaving 8 bases between them. Germline lookup yields CDR1 SGHKS and CDR2 YYEKEE (reference sequence). CDR3 size: 14 residues. DNA of the CDR3: TGTGCCAGCAGCTTGGCACTGTTTTCCTACGAGCAGTACTTC. It codes for CASSLALFSYEQYF.

V gene TRBV5-4 combines with J gene TRBJ2-1; 10 bases map to TRBD1. The CDR3 extends over 16 amino acids. Germline loops: CDR1 SGHNT, CDR2 YYREEE (reference sequence). V was clipped by 4 bases and J by 0 bases; unmatched bases: 4. CDR3 in amino acids: CASSPRDRGSYNEQFF. The CDR3 DNA follows: TGTGCCAGCAGCCCGCGGGACAGGGGCTCCTACAATGAGCAGTTCTTC.

This sequence joins TRBV6-6 and TRBJ1-6; D ambiguous. Germline values: CDR1 MNHNY, CDR2 SVGAGI (reference sequence). The CDR3 has 15 residues. V dropped 6 bases and J dropped 1 base, with 10 bases sitting between them. The CDR3 loop reads CASSPGKSYNSPLHF. CDR3 DNA sequence: TGTGCCAGCAGCCCGGGGAAATCCTATAATTCACCCCTCCACTTT.

J is TRBJ1-2 and V is TRBV30; 7 bases fit TRBD1. J was trimmed by 3 bases and V by 3 bases; bases with no gene match: 10. Germline V gives CDR1 GTSNPN, CDR2 SVGIG (reference sequence). The CDR3 contains 15 residues. Here the CDR3 reads CAWRGDRDQDYGYTF. The CDR3 DNA follows: TGTGCCTGGAGAGGGGACAGAGATCAGGACTATGGCTACACCTTC.